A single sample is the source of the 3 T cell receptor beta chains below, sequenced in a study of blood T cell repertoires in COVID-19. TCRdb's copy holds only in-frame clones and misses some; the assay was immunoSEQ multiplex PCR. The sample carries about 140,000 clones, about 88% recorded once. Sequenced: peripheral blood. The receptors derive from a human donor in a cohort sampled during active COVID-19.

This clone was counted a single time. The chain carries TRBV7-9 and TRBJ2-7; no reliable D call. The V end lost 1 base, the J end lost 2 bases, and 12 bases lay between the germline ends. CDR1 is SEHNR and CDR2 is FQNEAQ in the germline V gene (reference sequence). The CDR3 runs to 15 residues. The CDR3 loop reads CASSLVPSKAYEQYF. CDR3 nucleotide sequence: TGTGCCAGCAGCTTAGTGCCCAGTAAAGCCTACGAGCAGTACTTC.

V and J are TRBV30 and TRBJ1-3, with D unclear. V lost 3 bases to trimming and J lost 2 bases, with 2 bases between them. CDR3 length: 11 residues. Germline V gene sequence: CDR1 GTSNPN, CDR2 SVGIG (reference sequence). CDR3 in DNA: TGTGCCTGGAGCACTGGAAACACCATATATTTT. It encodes CAWSTGNTIYF.

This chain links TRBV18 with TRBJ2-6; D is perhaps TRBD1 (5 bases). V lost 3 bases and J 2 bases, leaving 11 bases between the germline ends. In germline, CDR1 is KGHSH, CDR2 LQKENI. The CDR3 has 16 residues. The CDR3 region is CASSPFETAGANVLTF. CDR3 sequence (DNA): TGTGCCAGCTCACCTTTCGAGACAGCTGGGGCCAACGTCCTGACTTTC.